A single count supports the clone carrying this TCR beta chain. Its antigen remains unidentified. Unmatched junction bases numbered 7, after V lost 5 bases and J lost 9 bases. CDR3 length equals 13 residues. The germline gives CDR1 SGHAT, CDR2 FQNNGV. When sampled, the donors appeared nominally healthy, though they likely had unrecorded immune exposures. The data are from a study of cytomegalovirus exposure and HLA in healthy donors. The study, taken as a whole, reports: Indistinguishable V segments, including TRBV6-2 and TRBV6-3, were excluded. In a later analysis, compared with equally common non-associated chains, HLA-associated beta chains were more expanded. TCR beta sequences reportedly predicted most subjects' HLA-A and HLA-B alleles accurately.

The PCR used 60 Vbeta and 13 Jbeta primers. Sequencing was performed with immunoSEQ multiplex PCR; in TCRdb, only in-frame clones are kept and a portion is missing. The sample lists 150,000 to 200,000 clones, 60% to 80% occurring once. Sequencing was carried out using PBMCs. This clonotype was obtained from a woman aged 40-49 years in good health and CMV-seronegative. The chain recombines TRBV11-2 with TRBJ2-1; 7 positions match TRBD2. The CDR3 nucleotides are TGTGCCAGCAGCACGAGCTGGGGGGGTGAGCAGTTCTTC. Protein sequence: CASSTSWGGEQFF.